This T cell receptor beta chain comes out of a study of T-cell memory formation after mild COVID-19. Study summary: In these data, TCR clusters were largely donor specific. Study-wide results and caveats: Clones contracting across day 15 to 85 had a balanced CD4/CD8 profile; later expanding clones leaned CD4+. Clones which contracted sat mainly in CM and EM if CD4+, and in EMRA if CD8+.

Concerning this clonotype itself: As yet, its antigen is unknown.

TCRdb re-called the 5' RACE reads with MiXCR, one entry per CDR3 protein. The repertoire consists of about 210,000 distinct CDR3 sequences, with under 30% occurring once and the leading ten covering approximately 10%. The CDR3 is 14 amino acids. In germline, CDR1 is SGHAT, CDR2 FQDESV (reference sequence). The V end lost 6 bases, the J end lost 4 bases, and 15 bases lay between the germline ends. The chain links TRBV11-1 to TRBJ1-2, with D unclear. Material for sequencing was PBMCs or a T cell subset sorted from them (not recorded which). The origin of this receptor is an adult woman who had mild COVID-19 (a few samples of this study predate the infection). Cell type and time point are not known. Here the CDR3 DNA reads TGTGCCAGCAGTCCGGGATCCGTCCGCTATGGCTACACCTTC. Protein product: CASSPGSVRYGYTF.